A selection of T cell receptor beta chains follows, all from one sample in a study of T cell responses to AZD1222 COVID-19 vaccine. Sequenced by immunoSEQ multiplex PCR; TCRdb stores in-frame clones only, minus some. Of around 150,000 clones in the sample, 90% to 95% are singletons; the top ten hold roughly 1.7%. The sample was peripheral blood, taken on day 0 of AZD1222 vaccination. The receptors originated from an adult in good health. CDR3s include the opening cysteine and the closing phenylalanine or tryptophan. A D gene is named only where the DNA matches it firmly. Some rows have no size entry. The others give once, few or many, or a class for an expanded clone.

clone size: .
CDR3 length: 13
V gene: TRBV30
D gene: .
J gene: TRBJ1-2
CDR3 protein: CAWNLQGPYGYTF
CDR3 DNA: TGTGCCTGGAACCTACAGGGACCCTATGGCTACACCTTC

clone size: few
CDR3 length: 13
V gene: TRBV14
D gene: .
J gene: TRBJ1-2
CDR3 protein: CASSQDGRAGYTF
CDR3 DNA: TGTGCCAGCAGCCAAGATGGGCGGGCTGGCTACACCTTC

clone size: .
CDR3 length: 16
V gene: TRBV6-5
D gene: .
J gene: TRBJ1-1
CDR3 protein: CASSYSGRLGDTEAFF
CDR3 DNA: TGTGCCAGCAGTTACTCCGGCAGGTTAGGGGACACTGAAGCTTTCTTT

clone size: .
CDR3 length: 15
V gene: TRBV6-2/TRBV6-3
D gene: TRBD1
J gene: TRBJ1-5
CDR3 protein: CASSYGRGPNQPQHF
CDR3 DNA: TGTGCCAGCAGTTACGGGAGGGGGCCCAATCAGCCCCAGCATTTT

clone size: .
CDR3 length: 13
V gene: TRBV2
D gene: .
J gene: TRBJ2-3
CDR3 protein: CAGDGYSTDTQYF
CDR3 DNA: TGTGCCGGAGACGGTTATAGCACAGATACGCAGTATTTT

clone size: once
CDR3 length: 19
V gene: TRBV28
D gene: .
J gene: TRBJ1-4
CDR3 protein: CASSLDQPGTGTTNEKLFF
CDR3 DNA: TGTGCCAGCAGTTTAGACCAACCCGGGACGGGAACAACTAATGAAAAACTGTTTTTT

clone size: .
CDR3 length: 17
V gene: TRBV7-2
D gene: TRBD1
J gene: TRBJ2-7
CDR3 protein: CASSLATGGGRRYEQYF
CDR3 DNA: TGTGCCAGCAGCTTAGCGACAGGGGGCGGGAGGCGGTACGAGCAGTACTTC

clone size: .
CDR3 length: 13
V gene: TRBV27
D gene: .
J gene: TRBJ1-2
CDR3 protein: CASGWVPSYGYTF
CDR3 DNA: TGTGCCAGTGGGTGGGTACCAAGCTATGGCTACACCTTC

clone size: .
CDR3 length: 17
V gene: TRBV5-5
D gene: .
J gene: TRBJ2-5
CDR3 protein: CASSLAAALALGETQYF
CDR3 DNA: TGTGCCAGCAGCTTGGCAGCGGCACTAGCCTTAGGAGAGACCCAGTACTTC

clone size: .
CDR3 length: 16
V gene: TRBV1
D gene: .
J gene: TRBJ1-1
CDR3 protein: CTSSQKNRQGEAEAFF
CDR3 DNA: TGCACCAGCAGCCAAAAAAATAGACAGGGTGAGGCTGAAGCTTTCTTT

clone size: few
CDR3 length: 15
V gene: TRBV5-4
D gene: .
J gene: TRBJ2-3
CDR3 protein: CASGRAGSGVDTQYF
CDR3 DNA: TGTGCCAGCGGCCGCGCGGGCAGTGGTGTGGATACGCAGTATTTT

clone size: .
CDR3 length: 14
V gene: TRBV5-1
D gene: .
J gene: TRBJ1-2
CDR3 protein: CASSPAGTNYGYTF
CDR3 DNA: TGCGCCAGCAGCCCCGCCGGGACAAACTATGGCTACACCTTC

clone size: .
CDR3 length: 15
V gene: TRBV24-1
D gene: TRBD1
J gene: TRBJ1-2
CDR3 protein: CATSGLQGADYGYTF
CDR3 DNA: TGTGCCACCAGTGGGTTACAGGGGGCGGACTATGGCTACACCTTC

clone size: .
CDR3 length: 16
V gene: TRBV4-2
D gene: .
J gene: TRBJ2-5
CDR3 protein: CASSQVRVRGQETQYF
CDR3 DNA: TGTGCCAGCAGCCAAGTGAGGGTTCGGGGCCAAGAGACCCAGTACTTC

clone size: .
CDR3 length: 14
V gene: TRBV4-3
D gene: .
J gene: TRBJ1-1
CDR3 protein: CASSQEAGNTEAFF
CDR3 DNA: TGCGCCAGCAGCCAAGAGGCCGGGAACACTGAAGCTTTCTTT

clone size: .
CDR3 length: 15
V gene: TRBV3-1/TRBV3-2
D gene: .
J gene: TRBJ1-2
CDR3 protein: CASSQDNTGNYGYTF
CDR3 DNA: TGTGCCAGCAGCCAAGATAACACGGGTAACTATGGCTACACCTTC

clone size: .
CDR3 length: 15
V gene: TRBV19
D gene: TRBD1
J gene: TRBJ2-7
CDR3 protein: CASSPSGTGPYEQYF
CDR3 DNA: TGTGCCAGTAGCCCCTCCGGGACAGGGCCCTACGAGCAGTACTTC

clone size: .
CDR3 length: 15
V gene: TRBV6-2/TRBV6-3
D gene: .
J gene: TRBJ1-1
CDR3 protein: CASSYDRRGGTEAFF
CDR3 DNA: TGTGCCAGCAGTTACGATAGGAGGGGAGGCACTGAAGCTTTCTTT

clone size: .
CDR3 length: 18
V gene: TRBV4-1
D gene: .
J gene: TRBJ2-2
CDR3 protein: CASRKIGFGPANTGELFF
CDR3 DNA: TGCGCCAGCAGGAAGATAGGTTTCGGTCCCGCGAACACCGGGGAGCTGTTTTTT

clone size: .
CDR3 length: 13
V gene: TRBV10-1
D gene: .
J gene: TRBJ2-5
CDR3 protein: CASRKGGQETQYF
CDR3 DNA: TGCGCCAGCAGGAAGGGGGGGCAAGAGACCCAGTACTTC

clone size: .
CDR3 length: 13
V gene: TRBV6-5
D gene: .
J gene: TRBJ1-1
CDR3 protein: CASTPQGNTEAFF
CDR3 DNA: TGTGCCAGCACCCCACAGGGGAACACTGAAGCTTTCTTT

clone size: .
CDR3 length: 14
V gene: TRBV19
D gene: TRBD2
J gene: TRBJ2-1
CDR3 protein: CASDSSGINNEQFF
CDR3 DNA: TGTGCCAGTGATTCTAGCGGAATAAACAATGAGCAGTTCTTC

clone size: .
CDR3 length: 16
V gene: TRBV5-4
D gene: .
J gene: TRBJ1-6
CDR3 protein: CASSLEGGGVNSPLHF
CDR3 DNA: TGTGCCAGCAGCCTCGAGGGGGGCGGAGTAAATTCACCCCTCCACTTT

clone size: .
CDR3 length: 14
V gene: TRBV5-1
D gene: .
J gene: TRBJ1-1
CDR3 protein: CASSLTGMNTEAFF
CDR3 DNA: TGCGCCAGCAGCTTGACAGGGATGAACACTGAAGCTTTCTTT

clone size: .
CDR3 length: 14
V gene: TRBV9
D gene: .
J gene: TRBJ1-6
CDR3 protein: CASSVGSYNSPLHF
CDR3 DNA: TGTGCCAGCAGCGTCGGATCCTATAATTCACCCCTCCACTTT

clone size: .
CDR3 length: 15
V gene: TRBV9
D gene: TRBD2
J gene: TRBJ2-1
CDR3 protein: CASSEGLAGVNEQFF
CDR3 DNA: TGTGCCAGCAGCGAGGGACTAGCGGGAGTCAATGAGCAGTTCTTC

clone size: .
CDR3 length: 16
V gene: TRBV9
D gene: TRBD1
J gene: TRBJ1-2
CDR3 protein: CASSLRDRVNPYGYTF
CDR3 DNA: TGTGCCAGCAGCCTCCGGGACAGGGTAAACCCATATGGCTACACCTTC

clone size: .
CDR3 length: 16
V gene: TRBV19
D gene: TRBD1
J gene: TRBJ1-5
CDR3 protein: CASSIRTGYWNQPQHF
CDR3 DNA: TGTGCCAGTAGTATTAGGACAGGATACTGGAATCAGCCCCAGCATTTT

clone size: .
CDR3 length: 15
V gene: TRBV9
D gene: .
J gene: TRBJ2-7
CDR3 protein: CASSAGYRVGYEQYF
CDR3 DNA: TGTGCCAGCAGCGCCGGATACAGGGTAGGCTACGAGCAGTACTTC

clone size: few
CDR3 length: 14
V gene: TRBV6-5
D gene: .
J gene: TRBJ2-3
CDR3 protein: CASSYGASTDTQYF
CDR3 DNA: TGTGCCAGCAGTTACGGGGCTAGCACAGATACGCAGTATTTT

clone size: .
CDR3 length: 16
V gene: TRBV7-6
D gene: .
J gene: TRBJ1-5
CDR3 protein: CASSLAQGYSNQPQHF
CDR3 DNA: TGTGCCAGCAGCTTAGCACAGGGTTATAGCAATCAGCCCCAGCATTTT

clone size: .
CDR3 length: 14
V gene: TRBV7-2
D gene: TRBD1
J gene: TRBJ1-5
CDR3 protein: CASSQDRGGQPQHF
CDR3 DNA: TGTGCCAGCAGCCAGGACAGGGGGGGGCAGCCCCAGCATTTT

clone size: .
CDR3 length: 13
V gene: TRBV9
D gene: .
J gene: TRBJ1-4
CDR3 protein: CASNTGINEKLFF
CDR3 DNA: TGTGCCAGCAATACGGGAATAAATGAAAAACTGTTTTTT

clone size: .
CDR3 length: 16
V gene: TRBV6-1
D gene: .
J gene: TRBJ1-1
CDR3 protein: CASSESRGGGGTEAFF
CDR3 DNA: TGTGCCAGCAGTGAATCGAGAGGGGGAGGGGGCACTGAAGCTTTCTTT

clone size: .
CDR3 length: 15
V gene: TRBV7-9
D gene: .
J gene: TRBJ1-2
CDR3 protein: CASSFVGTSGNGYTF
CDR3 DNA: TGTGCCAGCAGCTTTGTGGGGACCTCAGGGAACGGCTACACCTTC

clone size: .
CDR3 length: 13
V gene: TRBV11-3
D gene: .
J gene: TRBJ2-2
CDR3 protein: CASSLPPHWELFF
CDR3 DNA: TGTGCCAGCAGCTTACCCCCCCACTGGGAGCTGTTTTTT

clone size: .
CDR3 length: 16
V gene: TRBV9
D gene: .
J gene: TRBJ2-2
CDR3 protein: CASSSEWGRSTGELFF
CDR3 DNA: TGTGCCAGCAGCTCCGAATGGGGGCGCAGTACCGGGGAGCTGTTTTTT

clone size: .
CDR3 length: 14
V gene: TRBV27
D gene: TRBD1
J gene: TRBJ1-2
CDR3 protein: CASSGTGEGYGYTF
CDR3 DNA: TGTGCCAGCAGTGGGACAGGGGAGGGCTATGGCTACACCTTC